This TCR beta chain was sequenced in a study of blood T cells in healthy people across ages. Study-wide results and limits: What prevented conclusive comparison of naive and antigen-experienced cells was that PBMCs were unsorted. Per-million-T-cell TCR beta diversity fell roughly linearly with age. It was the long-lived donors that had more naive CD4+ cells and higher diversity than aged donors.

Through a sample-barcoded 5' primer and a J-beta primer mix, a second PCR was run for roughly 6 to 12 cycles. A single record per CDR3 protein comes from TCRdb applying MiXCR to the 5' RACE reads. The table records 650,000 to 700,000 distinct CDR3 sequences, approximately 52% of them present only once. Remarks on this clonotype: Its target is unknown. The junction differs from germline at one of its ends, possibly a read error.

The sequencing input was blood. The clonotype originates from a woman older than 75 in good health.

CDR3 sequence: CACSYHSGPSKNIQYF. The CDR3, as DNA: TGTGCCTGCAGTTACCATAGCGGGCCCTCCAAAAACATTCAGTACTTC. This chain joins TRBV6-5 and TRBJ2-4; TRBD2 matches 7 bases. The CDR3 length is 16 residues. The germline V gene has CDR1 MNHEY and CDR2 SVGAGI.